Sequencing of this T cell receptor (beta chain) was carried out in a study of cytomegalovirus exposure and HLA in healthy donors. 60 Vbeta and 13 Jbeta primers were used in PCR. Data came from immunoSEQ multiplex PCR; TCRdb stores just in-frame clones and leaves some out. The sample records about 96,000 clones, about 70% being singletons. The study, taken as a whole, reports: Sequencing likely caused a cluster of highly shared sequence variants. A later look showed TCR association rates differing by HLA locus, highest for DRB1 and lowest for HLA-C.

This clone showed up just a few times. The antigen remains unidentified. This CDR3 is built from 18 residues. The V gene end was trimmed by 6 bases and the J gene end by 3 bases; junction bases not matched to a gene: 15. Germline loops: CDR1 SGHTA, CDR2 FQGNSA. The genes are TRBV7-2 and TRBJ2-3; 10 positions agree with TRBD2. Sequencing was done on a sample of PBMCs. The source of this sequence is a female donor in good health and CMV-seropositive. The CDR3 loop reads CASSLFGLAALGTDTQYF. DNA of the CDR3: TGTGCCAGCAGTTTATTTGGACTAGCGGCTTTAGGGACAGATACGCAGTATTTT. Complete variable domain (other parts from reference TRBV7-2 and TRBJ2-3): GAGVSQSPSNKVTEKGKDVELRCDPISGHTALYWYRQSLGQGLEFLIYFQGNSAPDKSGLPSDRFSAERTGGSVSTLTIQRTQQEDSAVYLCASSLFGLAALGTDTQYFGPGTRLTVL.